The 28 T cell receptor beta chains below come from one sample, sequenced in a study of T cell responses to AZD1222 COVID-19 vaccine. Generated by immunoSEQ multiplex PCR, the TCRdb table keeps only in-frame clones and is missing some. In the table there are about 110,000 clones, 70% to 90% of which are singletons. This specimen consisted of peripheral blood, obtained 28 days after the second AZD1222 dose. The receptors come from an adult who received the AZD1222 COVID-19 vaccine.

This chain links TRBV6-4 with TRBJ2-3, with D perhaps matching TRBD1 (6 bases). This CDR3 is built from 14 residues. The germline CDR1 and CDR2 sequences are MRHNA and SNTAGT. V lost 6 bases and J lost 1, with 11 bases in between. For the CDR3, the DNA is TGTGCCAGCAGCGAAGGGGGAGGCACAGATACGCAGTATTTT. Amino acids: CASSEGGGTDTQYF.

This clone appeared a few times. The same CDR3 arises from other DNA sequences in this sample as well. The rearrangement uses TRBV28 and TRBJ2-7; D call uncertain. This CDR3 spans 12 amino acids. Germline-derived CDR1 and CDR2 are MDHEN and SYDVKM. V was trimmed by 3 bases and J by 4 bases, leaving 7 bases between them. In DNA, the CDR3 is TGTGCCAGCAGTTTGGTAGGTTACGAGCAGTACTTC. Its protein is CASSLVGYEQYF.

This chain connects TRBV9 to TRBJ1-1; 8 nucleotides agree with TRBD1. Germline CDR1 and CDR2: SGDLS and YYNGEE. V was pared by 3 bases and J by 1 base, with 8 bases of the junction left unmatched. CDR3 length: 16 residues. The CDR3 region is CASSAFTGGGNTEAFF. CDR3 in DNA: TGTGCCAGCAGCGCGTTTACAGGGGGAGGGAACACTGAAGCTTTCTTT.

The J gene is TRBJ1-3, the V gene TRBV9, with D perhaps matching TRBD1 (5 bases). The germline V gene encodes CDR1 SGDLS and CDR2 YYNGEE. Deletions cut 7 bases from V and 4 bases from J, with 18 bases between. The CDR3 extends over 15 amino acids. The CDR3 nucleotides are TGTGCCAGCGCCCCTGGGGCAGGCCAGGGAAACACCATATATTTT. It specifies CASAPGAGQGNTIYF. Full variable domain (missing parts from reference TRBV9 and TRBJ1-3): DSGVTQTPKHLITATGQRVTLRCSPRSGDLSVYWYQQSLDQGLQFLIQYYNGEERAKGNILERFSAQQFPDLHSELNLSSLELGDSALYFCASAPGAGQGNTIYFGEGSWLTVV.

J is TRBJ2-6 and V is TRBV10-3, with 8 bases that match TRBD1. The J segment lost 0 bases and the V segment lost 6 bases, leaving 1 base of the junction unmatched. This CDR3 contains 15 residues. Germline loops: CDR1 ENHRY, CDR2 SYGVKD. CDR3 region: CAIRGQGSGANVLTF. As DNA, the CDR3 is TGTGCCATCAGAGGACAGGGCTCTGGGGCCAACGTCCTGACTTTC.

The chain joins TRBV5-4 to TRBJ2-1; D is unresolved. The V gene's germline CDR1 is SGHNT and CDR2 YYREEE (reference sequence). The CDR3 length is 17 residues. The V gene lost 4 bases and the J gene lost 0 bases, with 17 bases spanning the gap. In DNA form, the CDR3 reads TGTGCCAGCAGCCCCCTTGGACCGTCGAGCTCCTACAATGAGCAGTTCTTC. This encodes CASSPLGPSSSYNEQFF.

V gene TRBV5-1 combines with J gene TRBJ2-1; 9 bases line up with TRBD1. The trim removed 4 bases at V and 4 bases at J, leaving 9 bases unmatched. CDR3 length equals 16 residues. CDR1 is SGHRS, CDR2 YFSETQ, per germline. The CDR3 DNA reads TGCGCCAGCAGCCCGGAAATGGGACAGGGATACAATGAGCAGTTCTTC. Translated, it gives CASSPEMGQGYNEQFF. The whole variable domain, filled in from reference TRBV5-1 and TRBJ2-1, reads KAGVTQTPRYLIKTRGQQVTLSCSPISGHRSVSWYQQTPGQGLQFLFEYFSETQRNKGNFPGRFSGRQFSNSRSEMNVSTLELGDSALYLCASSPEMGQGYNEQFFGPGTRLTVL.

V gene TRBV7-3 combines with J gene TRBJ2-3; D unclear. Germline lookup yields CDR1 SGHTA and CDR2 FQGTGA. There are 14 residues in the CDR3. Trimming cost V 5 bases and J 0 bases, with 9 bases left between them. CDR3 amino acids: CASSAASSTDTQYF. CDR3 DNA sequence: TGTGCCAGCAGCGCCGCTTCCAGCACAGATACGCAGTATTTT.

The rearrangement links TRBV4-1 to TRBJ2-7; no firm D call. The CDR3 extends over 15 amino acids. Germline V gene data show CDR1 as MGHRA and CDR2 as YSYEKL. Trimming removed 0 bases at V and 3 bases at J, with 12 bases between. The CDR3 is CASSQDPGRNYEQYF. The CDR3 DNA follows: TGCGCCAGCAGCCAAGACCCTGGGCGGAACTACGAGCAGTACTTC.

The CDR3 protein is CASSHGTVDNSPLHF. The CDR3 DNA reads as TGTGCCAGTAGTCACGGGACAGTTGATAATTCACCCCTCCACTTT. The gene calls are TRBV19 and TRBJ1-6; the match to TRBD1 covers 7 bases. The V and J ends lost 5 bases and 5 bases, in that order; junction bases with no gene match: 6. Germline loops: CDR1 LNHDA, CDR2 SQIVND (reference sequence). This CDR3 is 15 amino acids long.

The rearrangement uses TRBV6-5 and TRBJ1-1; D gene uncertain. Germline CDR1 is MNHEY and CDR2 is SVGAGI. The CDR3 has 13 amino acids. V was cut by 2 bases and J by 1 base, with 5 bases left in between. The CDR3 loop is CASSYGRNTEAFF. The CDR3 nucleotides read TGTGCCAGCAGTTACGGGAGGAACACTGAAGCTTTCTTT.

The chain couples TRBV6-6 to TRBJ2-1, with 9 bases aligning to TRBD2. The CDR3 contains 18 residues. V lost 5 bases to trimming and J lost 4 bases; unmatched junction nucleotides: 15. Germline V gene sequence: CDR1 MNHNY, CDR2 SVGAGI (reference sequence). The CDR3 is CASSQRHGGGRGYNEQFF. In DNA form, the CDR3 reads TGTGCCAGCAGTCAACGGCATGGGGGCGGGAGGGGATACAATGAGCAGTTCTTC.

The CDR3 DNA sequence: TGTGCCAGCAGTGAAGCCGGGGGGACCCACGCTGAAGCTTTCTTT. Amino acid sequence: CASSEAGGTHAEAFF. The chain has TRBV6-1 and TRBJ1-1, with D tentatively TRBD1 (5 bases). Looked up from germline, CDR1 is MNHNS and CDR2 is SASEGT. The V end was cut by 0 bases, the J end by 6 bases, with 14 bases between. The CDR3 runs to 15 residues.

This chain joins TRBV5-6 and TRBJ2-5; 7 bases align to TRBD1. The CDR3 extends over 13 amino acids. With 4 bases clipped from V and 6 bases from J, the junction kept 6 bases outside the gene matches. The germline V gene has CDR1 SGHDT and CDR2 YYEEEE. The CDR3 nucleotides read TGTGCCAGCAGCCCCAGGGGGTCCAAGACCCAGTACTTC. Its protein product is CASSPRGSKTQYF.

This clone was seen a single time. V usage is TRBV15 and J usage is TRBJ1-5; tentatively, D is TRBD1 (5 bases). V was clipped by 1 base and J by 6 bases, with 13 bases between them. CDR1 is LNHNV and CDR2 is YYDKDF in the germline V gene (reference sequence). The CDR3 extends over 15 amino acids. The CDR3 sequence: CATSRVPGKSQPQHF. CDR3 DNA: TGTGCCACCAGCAGAGTTCCAGGGAAGAGTCAGCCCCAGCATTTT.

The genes are TRBV12-3 or TRBV12-4 and TRBJ1-1; the match to TRBD1 covers 8 bases. V lost 4 bases to trimming and J lost 4 bases; unmatched junction nucleotides: 2. The CDR3 is made up of 13 amino acids. The CDR3 here is CASSSQGATEAFF. The CDR3 nucleotides read TGTGCCAGCAGTTCCCAGGGGGCCACTGAAGCTTTCTTT.

This chain links TRBV7-8 with TRBJ1-5; D is perhaps TRBD1 (6 bases). The CDR3 consists of 15 residues. V was shortened by 1 base and J by 7 bases, with 14 bases between the two germline ends. CDR1 is SGHVS and CDR2 is FQNEAQ in the germline V gene. CDR3 protein: CASSLVGGVGQPQHF. The CDR3 nucleotides read TGTGCCAGCAGCTTAGTAGGGGGAGTGGGACAGCCCCAGCATTTT.

This chain uses TRBV11-3 with TRBJ2-2, with 7 bases fitting TRBD1. Looked up from germline, CDR1 is SGHNT and CDR2 is YENEEA. The CDR3 length is 16 residues. J was trimmed by 7 bases and V by 5 bases; bases with no gene match: 13. For the CDR3, the DNA is TGTGCCAGCAGCCTATATGAGGGGGCAAATAACGGGGAGCTGTTTTTT. Protein sequence: CASSLYEGANNGELFF.

The chain links TRBV11-3 to TRBJ2-6; D is perhaps TRBD2 (6 bases). The CDR3 runs 17 residues. CDR1 and CDR2 from the germline V gene are SGHNT and YENEEA. The V end was cut by 2 bases, the J end by 0 bases, with 11 bases between. The CDR3 reads CASSLSQGGSGANVLTF. The CDR3 nucleotides are TGTGCCAGCAGCTTATCGCAGGGAGGCTCTGGGGCCAACGTCCTGACTTTC.

The chain uses TRBV2 and TRBJ1-4, with 9 bases matching TRBD1. The CDR3 loop spans 14 amino acids. Per germline, CDR1 SNHLY and CDR2 FYNNEI. Trimming took 6 bases from V and 7 from J; bases not matched to a gene: 6. In DNA, the CDR3 is TGTGCCAGCAGGGCAGACAGGGGGTTTGAAAAACTGTTTTTT. It codes for CASRADRGFEKLFF.

As DNA, the CDR3 is TGTGCCAGCAGCCCCCAGCGGGGGGGCGACGAGCAGTACTTC. Its translation is CASSPQRGGDEQYF. The V and J genes are TRBV4-2 and TRBJ2-7; 10 nucleotides agree with TRBD2. Germline assignment: CDR1 LGHNA and CDR2 YNFKEQ. The junction had 5 bases not matched to a gene; V was cut back by 4 bases and J by 5 bases. This CDR3 is 14 amino acids long.

V gene TRBV14 combines with J gene TRBJ1-6; TRBD1 aligns across 9 bases. Trimming cost V 7 bases and J 10 bases; bases outside gene matches: 14. The germline gives CDR1 SGHDN, CDR2 FVKESK. This CDR3 contains 16 residues. The CDR3 nucleotides are TGTGCCAGCAACTCGAGACGGACAGGGGTACGGTCACCCCTCCACTTT. Amino acid sequence: CASNSRRTGVRSPLHF.

The CDR3 here is CASSPNPGLRYNEQFF. The CDR3 nucleotides read TGTGCCAGCAGCCCTAACCCGGGTCTGAGGTACAATGAGCAGTTCTTC. The chain uses TRBV7-3 and TRBJ2-1; no clear D. Germline V CDR1 and CDR2: SGHTA, FQGTGA. V was pared by 5 bases and J by 4 bases, with 18 bases between. The CDR3 is 16 residues long.

V gene TRBV6-2 or TRBV6-3 combines with J gene TRBJ1-2, with D possibly matching TRBD1 (5 bases). Germline V gene data show CDR1 as MNHEY and CDR2 as SVGEGT. Trimming cost V 5 bases and J 5 bases, with 6 bases left between them. The CDR3 covers 11 residues. In DNA, the CDR3 is TGTGCCAGCAGTCAGGGTTATGGCTACACCTTC. The encoded protein is CASSQGYGYTF.

V and J are TRBV19 and TRBJ2-7; 10 bases are shared with TRBD1. From germline, CDR1 is LNHDA and CDR2 SQIVND (reference sequence). This CDR3 comprises 13 residues. The trim removed 8 bases at V and 6 bases at J, leaving 7 bases unmatched. The CDR3 region has the DNA TGTGCCAGTGGTAGGACAGGGGGTTCCGAGCAGTACTTC. Translated: CASGRTGGSEQYF.

This sequence joins TRBV10-3 and TRBJ1-2; 8 bases match TRBD1. CDR3 length: 15 amino acids. V lost 0 bases to trimming and J lost 7 bases; unmatched junction nucleotides: 7. Germline V CDR1 and CDR2: ENHRY, SYGVKD. Here the CDR3 DNA reads TGTGCCATCAGTGAGTCTCAGGACAGGGTAGGTGGCTACACCTTC. Its protein is CAISESQDRVGGYTF.

This clone was picked up one time. This sequence joins TRBV12-3 or TRBV12-4 and TRBJ1-4, with D maybe TRBD1 (6 bases). The CDR3 loop spans 12 amino acids. Trimming stripped 6 bases from V and 10 bases from J, with 12 bases between. The CDR3 region is CASSPGGRKLFF. CDR3 DNA: TGTGCCAGCAGCCCGGGGGGCAGAAAACTGTTTTTT.

The gene calls are TRBV14 and TRBJ2-1; D is unresolved. CDR1 SGHDN and CDR2 FVKESK come from the germline V gene. The CDR3 consists of 14 residues. The ends were cut back, 3 bases at V and 7 bases at J, with 13 bases in the middle. CDR3 sequence (DNA): TGTGCCAGCAGCCATTACATTTCAGGTAATGAGCAGTTCTTC. Residues: CASSHYISGNEQFF.